A selection of T cell receptor beta chains follows, all from one sample in a study of cytomegalovirus exposure and HLA in healthy donors. Assay: immunoSEQ multiplex PCR; the TCRdb copy retains only in-frame clones and omits some. Counted here are some 120,000 clones, 65% to 75% occurring once; the ten biggest clones make up approximately 7%. The specimen sequenced was PBMCs. The source of these receptors is a man aged 40-50 years in good health and CMV-seropositive. The CDR3 runs from the conserved cysteine through the conserved F or W. Fields, in order: J gene, V gene, CDR3 protein.

>TRBJ1-1|TRBV7-9
CASSSRQDRYTEAFF
>TRBJ1-5|TRBV7-2
CASSPETTGNQPQHF
>TRBJ2-1|TRBV19
CASSPETLSHNEQFF
>TRBJ1-1|TRBV19
CASSPRHLTEAFF
>TRBJ1-1|TRBV14
CASSQERGWETEAFF
>TRBJ1-2|TRBV7-9
CASSPDRARFGYTF
>TRBJ2-7|TRBV10-3
CAISESLTSGRSDEQYF
>TRBJ1-6|TRBV18
CASSQDRGSSPLHF
>TRBJ2-7|TRBV5-6
CASSLYGTGGEQYF
>TRBJ1-2|TRBV19
CASSDRAYGYTF
>TRBJ2-6|TRBV29-1
CSVEEVGALPGANVLTF